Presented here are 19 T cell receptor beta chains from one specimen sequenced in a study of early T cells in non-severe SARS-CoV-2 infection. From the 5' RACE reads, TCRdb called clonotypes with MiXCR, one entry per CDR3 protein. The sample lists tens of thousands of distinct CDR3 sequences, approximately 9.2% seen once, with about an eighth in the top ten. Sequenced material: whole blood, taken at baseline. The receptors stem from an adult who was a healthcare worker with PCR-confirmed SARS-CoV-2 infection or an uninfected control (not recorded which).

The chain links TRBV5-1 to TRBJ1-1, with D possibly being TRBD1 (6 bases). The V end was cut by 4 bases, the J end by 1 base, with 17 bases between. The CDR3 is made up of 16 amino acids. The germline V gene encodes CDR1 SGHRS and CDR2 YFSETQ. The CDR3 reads CASSKQTGTSNTEAFF. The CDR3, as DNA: TGCGCCAGCAGCAAACAAACCGGGACATCGAACACTGAAGCTTTCTTT.

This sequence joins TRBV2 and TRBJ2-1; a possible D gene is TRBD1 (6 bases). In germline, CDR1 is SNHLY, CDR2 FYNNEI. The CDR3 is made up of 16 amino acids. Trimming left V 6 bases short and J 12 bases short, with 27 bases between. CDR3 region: CASRAYLRDTDQGQFF. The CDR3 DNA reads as TGTGCCAGCAGAGCTTATCTCCGGGACACGGACCAAGGGCAGTTCTTC.

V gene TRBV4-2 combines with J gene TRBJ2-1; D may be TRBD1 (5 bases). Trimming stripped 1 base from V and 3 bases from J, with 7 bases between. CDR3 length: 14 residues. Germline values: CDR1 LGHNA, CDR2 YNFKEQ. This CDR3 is CASSQGGNYNEQFF. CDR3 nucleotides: TGTGCCAGCAGCCAAGGGGGCAACTACAATGAGCAGTTCTTC.

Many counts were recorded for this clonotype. DNA for the CDR3: TGTGCCACCAGCAGCTCCCCGGGCAGGGGGGAGACCCAGTACTTC. Encoded protein: CATSSSPGRGETQYF. This chain uses TRBV15 with TRBJ2-5; the match to TRBD1 covers 7 bases. The trim removed 3 bases at V and 5 bases at J, leaving 9 bases unmatched. CDR1 and CDR2 from the germline V gene are LNHNV and YYDKDF (reference sequence). The CDR3 runs to 15 residues.

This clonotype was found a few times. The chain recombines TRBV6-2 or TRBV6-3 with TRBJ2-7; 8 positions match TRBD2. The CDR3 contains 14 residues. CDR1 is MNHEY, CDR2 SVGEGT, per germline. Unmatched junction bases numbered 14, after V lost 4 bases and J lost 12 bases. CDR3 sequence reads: CASSSAGLDSKRYF. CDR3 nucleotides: TGTGCCAGCAGTTCCGCGGGACTAGATTCGAAGCGGTACTTC.

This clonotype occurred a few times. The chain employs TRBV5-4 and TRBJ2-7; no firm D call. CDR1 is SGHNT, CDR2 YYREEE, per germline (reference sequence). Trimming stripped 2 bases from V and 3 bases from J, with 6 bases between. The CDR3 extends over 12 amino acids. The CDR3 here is CASSFNSYEQYF. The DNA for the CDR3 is TGTGCCAGCAGCTTCAACAGCTACGAGCAGTACTTC.

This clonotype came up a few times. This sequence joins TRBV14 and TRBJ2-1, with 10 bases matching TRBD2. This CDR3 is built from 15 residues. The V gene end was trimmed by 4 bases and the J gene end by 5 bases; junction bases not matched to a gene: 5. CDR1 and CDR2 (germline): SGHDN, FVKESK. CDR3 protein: CASSPWTSGNNEQFF. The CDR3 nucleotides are TGTGCCAGCAGCCCTTGGACTAGCGGCAACAATGAGCAGTTCTTC.

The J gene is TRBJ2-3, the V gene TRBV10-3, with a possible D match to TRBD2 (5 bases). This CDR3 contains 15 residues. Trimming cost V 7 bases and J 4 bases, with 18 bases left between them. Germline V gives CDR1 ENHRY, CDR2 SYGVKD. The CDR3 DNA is TGTGCCATCACTACAGAGGGTGGCGGTGCAGATACGCAGTATTTT. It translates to CAITTEGGGADTQYF.

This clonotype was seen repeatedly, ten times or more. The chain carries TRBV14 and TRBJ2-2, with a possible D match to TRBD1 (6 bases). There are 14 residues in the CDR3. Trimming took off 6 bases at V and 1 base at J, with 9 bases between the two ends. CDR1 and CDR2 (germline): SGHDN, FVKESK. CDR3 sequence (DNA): TGTGCCAGCAGTGGACAGATGAACACCGGGGAGCTGTTTTTT. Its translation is CASSGQMNTGELFF.

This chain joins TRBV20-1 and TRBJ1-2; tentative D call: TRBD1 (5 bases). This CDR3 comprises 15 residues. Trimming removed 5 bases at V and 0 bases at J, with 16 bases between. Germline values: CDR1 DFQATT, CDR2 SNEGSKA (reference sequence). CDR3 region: CSASTGTASNYGYTF. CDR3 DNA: TGCAGTGCTTCGACCGGGACGGCCTCTAACTATGGCTACACCTTC.

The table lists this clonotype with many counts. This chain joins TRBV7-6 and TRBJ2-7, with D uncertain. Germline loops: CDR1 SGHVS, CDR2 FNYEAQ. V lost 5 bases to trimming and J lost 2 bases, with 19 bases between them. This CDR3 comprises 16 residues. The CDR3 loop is CASSVDQELTTYEQYF. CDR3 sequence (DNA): TGTGCCAGCAGCGTGGACCAAGAGCTAACAACCTACGAGCAGTACTTC.

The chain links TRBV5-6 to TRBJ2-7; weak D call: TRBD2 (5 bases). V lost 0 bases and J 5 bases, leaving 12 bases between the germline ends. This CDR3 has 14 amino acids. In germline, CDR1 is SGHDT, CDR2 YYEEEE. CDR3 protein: CASSLGGYSDEQYF. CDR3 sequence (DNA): TGTGCCAGCAGCTTGGGCGGGTATTCCGACGAGCAGTACTTC.

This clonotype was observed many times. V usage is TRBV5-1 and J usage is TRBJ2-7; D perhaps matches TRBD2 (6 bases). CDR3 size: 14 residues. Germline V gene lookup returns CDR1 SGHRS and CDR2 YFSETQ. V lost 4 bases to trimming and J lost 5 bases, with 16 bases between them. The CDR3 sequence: CASSHGTLGNEQYF. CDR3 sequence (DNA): TGCGCCAGCAGCCACGGGACTCTCGGGAACGAGCAGTACTTC.

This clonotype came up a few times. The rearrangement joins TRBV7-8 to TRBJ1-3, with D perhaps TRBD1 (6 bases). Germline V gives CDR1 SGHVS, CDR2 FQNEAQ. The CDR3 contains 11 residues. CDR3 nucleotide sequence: TGTGCTACAGGGACTGGAAACACCATATATTTT. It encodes CATGTGNTIYF.

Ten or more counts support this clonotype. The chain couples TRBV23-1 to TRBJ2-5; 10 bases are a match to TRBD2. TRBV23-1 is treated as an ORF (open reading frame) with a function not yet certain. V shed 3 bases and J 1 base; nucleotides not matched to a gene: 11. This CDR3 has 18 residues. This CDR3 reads CASSQLPSSGRPQETQYF. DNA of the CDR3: TGCGCCAGCAGTCAGCTTCCCTCTAGCGGGAGACCCCAAGAGACCCAGTACTTC.

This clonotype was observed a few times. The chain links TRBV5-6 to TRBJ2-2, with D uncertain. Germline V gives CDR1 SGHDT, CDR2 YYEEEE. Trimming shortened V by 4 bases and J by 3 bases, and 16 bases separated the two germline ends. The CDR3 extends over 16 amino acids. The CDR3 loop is CASSPSAKRDTGELFF. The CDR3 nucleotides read TGTGCCAGCAGCCCCAGCGCCAAACGGGACACCGGGGAGCTGTTTTTT.

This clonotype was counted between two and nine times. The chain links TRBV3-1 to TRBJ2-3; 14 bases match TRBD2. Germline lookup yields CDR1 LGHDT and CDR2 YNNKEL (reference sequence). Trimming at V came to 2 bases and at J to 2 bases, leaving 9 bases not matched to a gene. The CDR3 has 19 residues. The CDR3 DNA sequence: TGTGCCAGCAGCCAAACGGGACTAGCGGGAGAAATCCCCACAGATACGCAGTATTTT. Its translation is CASSQTGLAGEIPTDTQYF.

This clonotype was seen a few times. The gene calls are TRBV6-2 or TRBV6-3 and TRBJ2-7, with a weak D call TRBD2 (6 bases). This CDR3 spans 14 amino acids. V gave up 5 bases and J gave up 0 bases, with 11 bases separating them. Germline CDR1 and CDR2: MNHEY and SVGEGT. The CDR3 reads CASSPRRDSYEQYF. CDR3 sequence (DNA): TGTGCCAGCAGTCCCAGGCGGGACTCCTACGAGCAGTACTTC.

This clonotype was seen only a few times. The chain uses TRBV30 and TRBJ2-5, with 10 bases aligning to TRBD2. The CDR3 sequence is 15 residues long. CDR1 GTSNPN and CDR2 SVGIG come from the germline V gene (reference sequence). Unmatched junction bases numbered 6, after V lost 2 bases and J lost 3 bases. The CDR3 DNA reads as TGTGCCTGGAGTCTTAAGAGCGGGAGGGAAGAGACCCAGTACTTC. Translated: CAWSLKSGREETQYF.